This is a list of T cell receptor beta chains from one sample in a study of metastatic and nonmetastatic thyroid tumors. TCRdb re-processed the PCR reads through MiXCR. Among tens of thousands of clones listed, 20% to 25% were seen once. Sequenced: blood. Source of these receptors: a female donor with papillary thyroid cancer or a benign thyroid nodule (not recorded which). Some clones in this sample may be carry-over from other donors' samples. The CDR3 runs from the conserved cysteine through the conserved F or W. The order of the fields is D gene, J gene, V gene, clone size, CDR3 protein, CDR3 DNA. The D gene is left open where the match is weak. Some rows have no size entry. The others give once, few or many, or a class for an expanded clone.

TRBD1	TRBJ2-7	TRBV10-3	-	CAISSTQTRRQGIYEQYF	TGTGCCATCAGTTCCACCCAAACCCGCCGACAGGGGATTTACGAGCAGTACTTC
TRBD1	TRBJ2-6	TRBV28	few	CASMGGQGVGGANVLTF	TGTGCCAGTATGGGAGGACAGGGGGTAGGTGGGGCCAACGTCCTTACTTTC
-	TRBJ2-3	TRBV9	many	CASSVGSSSRTDTQYF	TGTGCCAGCAGCGTAGGGTCCAGCAGCCGCACAGATACGCAGTATTTT
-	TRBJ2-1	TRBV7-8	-	CASSLWGRHNEEFF	TGTGCCAGCAGCCTCTGGGGACGCCACAATGAGGAGTTCTTC
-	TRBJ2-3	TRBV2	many	CASRRGVDTQYF	TGTGCCAGCCGTCGAGGGGTAGATACGCAGTATTTT
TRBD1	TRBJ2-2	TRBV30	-	CAWAGTDITGELFF	TGTGCCTGGGCCGGGACAGATATCACCGGGGAGCTGTTTTTT
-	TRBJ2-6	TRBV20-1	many	CSAGSGAGANVLTF	TGCAGTGCTGGGTCAGGGGCCGGGGCCAACGTCCTGACTTTC
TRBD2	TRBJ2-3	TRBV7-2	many	CASSFGGSTDTQYF	TGTGCCAGCAGCTTCGGGGGGAGCACAGATACGCAGTATTTT
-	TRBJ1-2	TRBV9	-	CASSGVSGVASSNYGYTF	TGTGCCAGCAGCGGGGTTAGTGGCGTTGCCTCCTCTAACTATGGCTACACCTTC
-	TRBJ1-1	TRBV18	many	CASSPDRGSYTEAFF	TGTGCCAGCTCACCAGATAGGGGCTCGTACACTGAAGCTTTCTTT
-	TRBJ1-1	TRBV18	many	CASSPEISQNTEAFF	TGTGCCAGCTCACCCGAAATCAGCCAGAACACTGAAGCTTTCTTT
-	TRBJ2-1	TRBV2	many	CASTGPGGNEQFF	TGTGCCAGCACCGGTCCCGGTGGCAATGAGCAGTTCTTC
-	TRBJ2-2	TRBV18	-	CASSPGHGNTGELFF	TGTGCCAGCTCACCGGGCCACGGAAACACCGGGGAGCTGTTTTTT
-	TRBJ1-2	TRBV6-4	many	CASSDSSSNYGYTF	TGTGCCAGCAGTGACTCCAGCTCTAACTATGGCTACACCTTC
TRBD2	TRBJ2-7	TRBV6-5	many	CASSYSGGSFYEQYF	TGTGCCAGCAGTTACTCTGGCGGGAGCTTCTACGAGCAGTACTTC
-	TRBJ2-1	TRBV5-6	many	CASSLVTYNEQFF	TGTGCCAGCAGCTTGGTGACGTACAATGAGCAGTTCTTC
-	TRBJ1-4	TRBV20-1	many	CSARGHPNEKLFF	TGCAGTGCAAGAGGACACCCTAATGAAAAACTGTTTTTT
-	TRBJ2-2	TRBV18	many	CASPPVLRQNTGELFF	TGTGCCAGCCCACCAGTTCTTAGACAGAACACCGGGGAGCTGTTTTTT
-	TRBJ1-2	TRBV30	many	CAWKQWGTTANYGYTF	TGTGCCTGGAAGCAGTGGGGCACTACAGCTAACTATGGCTACACCTTC
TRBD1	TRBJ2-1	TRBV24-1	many	CATSDLIGRQGTYNEQFF	TGTGCCACCAGTGATTTGATAGGTCGACAGGGCACCTACAATGAGCAGTTCTTC
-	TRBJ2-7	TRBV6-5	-	CASSYGLTGYEQYF	TGTGCTAGCAGTTACGGCCTCACGGGGTACGAGCAGTACTTC
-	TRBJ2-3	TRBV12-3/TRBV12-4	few	CASTFLNSPTQYF	TGTGCCAGCACTTTCCTGAACAGCCCTACGCAGTATTTT
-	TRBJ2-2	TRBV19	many	CASSIHNTGELFF	TGTGCCAGTAGTATACACAACACCGGGGAGCTGTTTTTT
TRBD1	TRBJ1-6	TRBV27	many	CASSLYRGRDSPLHF	TGTGCCAGCAGTTTATATAGGGGGCGCGACTCACCCCTCCACTTT
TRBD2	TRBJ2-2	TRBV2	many	CASGTSEAGELFF	TGTGCCAGCGGGACTAGCGAAGCCGGGGAGCTGTTTTTT
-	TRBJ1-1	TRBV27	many	CASSWRSEFTEAFF	TGTGCCAGCAGTTGGCGGAGCGAGTTCACTGAAGCTTTCTTT
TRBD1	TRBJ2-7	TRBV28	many	CASTETGTGDYEQYF	TGTGCCAGCACCGAAACCGGGACAGGGGACTACGAGCAGTACTTC
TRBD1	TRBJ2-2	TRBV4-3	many	CASSQGILRQGKNTGELFF	TGCGCCAGCAGCCAAGGGATTTTGCGACAGGGGAAGAACACCGGGGAGCTGTTTTTT
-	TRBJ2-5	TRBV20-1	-	CSSREAASVETQYF	TGCAGTTCTAGAGAGGCGGCTAGCGTGGAGACCCAGTACTTC
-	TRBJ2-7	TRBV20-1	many	CSAARGPYEQYF	TGCAGTGCCGCCCGCGGGCCCTACGAGCAGTACTTC
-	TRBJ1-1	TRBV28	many	CASSLWGGNTEAFF	TGTGCCAGCAGTTTATGGGGAGGCAACACTGAAGCTTTCTTT
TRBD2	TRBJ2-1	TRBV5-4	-	CASSSRLARSYNEQFF	TGTGCCAGCAGCTCCCGACTAGCGCGCTCCTACAATGAGCAGTTCTTC
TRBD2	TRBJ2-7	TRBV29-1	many	CSVGSGRGYEQYF	TGCAGCGTTGGTAGCGGGAGGGGTTACGAGCAGTACTTC
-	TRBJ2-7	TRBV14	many	CASSQYVGGHEQYF	TGTGCCAGCAGCCAATATGTGGGAGGACACGAGCAGTACTTC
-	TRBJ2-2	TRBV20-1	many	CSATTPVNTGELFF	TGCAGTGCTACTACCCCAGTGAACACCGGGGAGCTGTTTTTT
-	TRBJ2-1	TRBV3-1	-	CASSQDRSGSSSSYNEQFF	TGTGCCAGCAGCCAAGATCGTAGTGGGAGTTCGAGCTCCTACAATGAGCAGTTCTTC
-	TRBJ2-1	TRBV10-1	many	CASSELGTSRWASYNEQFF	TGCGCCAGCAGTGAGCTAGGGACCTCGAGATGGGCCTCCTACAATGAGCAGTTCTTC
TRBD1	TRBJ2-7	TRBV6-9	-	CASSYFSGDSGYEQYF	TGTGCCAGCAGTTATTTCTCTGGGGACAGCGGTTACGAGCAGTACTTC
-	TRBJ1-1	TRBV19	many	CASSIVPARNTEAFF	TGTGCCAGTAGTATAGTTCCCGCAAGGAACACTGAAGCTTTCTTT
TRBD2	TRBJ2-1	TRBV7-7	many	CASSLGTGREDYNEQFF	TGTGCTAGCAGCTTAGGTACGGGACGGGAGGATTACAATGAGCAGTTCTTC
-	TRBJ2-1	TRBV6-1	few	CASTAKEGAGVEQFF	TGTGCCAGCACCGCAAAGGAGGGGGCCGGGGTCGAGCAGTTCTTC
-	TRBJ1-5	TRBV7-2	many	CASSLEQIYQPQHF	TGTGCCAGCAGCTTAGAACAGATTTATCAGCCCCAGCATTTT
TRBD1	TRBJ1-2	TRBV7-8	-	CASSQGQGRDGYTF	TGTGCCAGCAGCCAGGGACAGGGTAGGGATGGCTACACCTTC
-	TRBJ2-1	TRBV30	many	CAWSAIVNEQFF	TGTGCCTGGAGCGCCATAGTCAATGAGCAGTTCTTC
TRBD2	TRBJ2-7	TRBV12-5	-	CASVSPGLGVCAQYF	TGTGCTAGTGTTTCCCCGGGACTAGGTGTCTGCGCGCAGTACTTC
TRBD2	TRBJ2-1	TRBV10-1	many	CASSGRTSGSITEQFF	TGCGCCAGCAGTGGGAGGACTAGCGGGAGTATCACCGAGCAGTTCTTC